One and the same sample provided the 24 T cell receptor beta chains below, sequenced in a study of blood T cell repertoires in COVID-19. Clones were sequenced by immunoSEQ multiplex PCR, and TCRdb holds only the in-frame ones, with some missing. The data show over 450,000 clones, 89% seen once. Sequenced sample: peripheral blood. The receptor source for this set is a man between 18 and 35 years old with COVID-19, enrolled during active disease.

V is TRBV25-1 and J is TRBJ2-1; 8 bases are a match to TRBD2. Germline V CDR1 and CDR2: MGHDK, SYGVNS. This CDR3 contains 15 residues. After removal of 6 bases from V and 4 bases from J, the junction contained 8 bases not matched to a gene. The CDR3 bases are TGTGCCAGCAGCCCAAGGGCTAGCGGGTACAATGAGCAGTTCTTC. Translation: CASSPRASGYNEQFF.

The chain uses TRBV7-2 and TRBJ2-1; 11 nucleotides agree with TRBD1. V was pared by 2 bases and J by 6 bases, with 3 bases of the junction left unmatched. The CDR3 is 15 residues long. Germline V gene sequence: CDR1 SGHTA, CDR2 FQGNSA. DNA of the CDR3: TGTGCCAGCAGCTTATGGGACAGGGGGAGCAATGAGCAGTTCTTC. Translated: CASSLWDRGSNEQFF.

This clone occurred a few times. This chain joins TRBV2 and TRBJ2-7; 7 positions match TRBD2. The CDR3 extends over 14 amino acids. The ends lost 5 bases at V and 12 bases at J; junction bases unmatched: 16. Germline values: CDR1 SNHLY, CDR2 FYNNEI. The CDR3 protein is CASSRAGAGPTGYF. The CDR3 DNA reads TGTGCCAGCAGTCGGGCGGGAGCCGGCCCCACGGGGTACTTC.

The chain employs TRBV5-6 and TRBJ1-5; 9 nucleotides agree with TRBD1. CDR3 length: 15 amino acids. The V gene end was trimmed by 3 bases and the J gene end by 2 bases; junction bases not matched to a gene: 3. Per the germline V gene, CDR1 is SGHDT and CDR2 is YYEEEE. The CDR3 loop is CASSSGQGRNQPQHF. The DNA of the CDR3 is TGTGCCAGCAGCTCGGGACAGGGACGCAATCAGCCCCAGCATTTT. The full variable domain, its missing parts supplied by reference TRBV5-6 and TRBJ1-5, is DAGVTQSPTHLIKTRGQQVTLRCSPKSGHDTVSWYQQALGQGPQFIFQYYEEEERQRGNFPDRFSGHQFPNYSSELNVNALLLGDSALYLCASSSGQGRNQPQHFGDGTRLSIL.

V and J are TRBV11-2 and TRBJ2-7; a possible D gene is TRBD1 (6 bases). The V end was cut by 0 bases, the J end by 2 bases, with 11 bases between. The CDR3 covers 15 residues. Germline V gene data show CDR1 as SGHAT and CDR2 as FQNNGV. The CDR3 here is CASSLEGASPYEQYF. The CDR3 coding sequence is TGTGCCAGCAGCTTAGAGGGGGCCTCGCCCTACGAGCAGTACTTC.

Note on this clone: Distinct nucleotide sequences in the sample also encode this CDR3. This chain joins TRBV12-3 or TRBV12-4 and TRBJ1-5; D unresolved. This CDR3 is built from 11 residues. V lost 6 bases to trimming and J lost 7 bases, with 7 bases between them. The CDR3 region has the DNA TGTGCCAGCAGCTCAGGACAGCCCCAGCATTTT. This sequence encodes CASSSGQPQHF.

This chain links TRBV29-1 with TRBJ2-2; D gene unclear. V lost 4 bases and J 4 bases, leaving 10 bases between the germline ends. Per germline, CDR1 SQVTM and CDR2 ANQGSEA. The CDR3 covers 13 residues. CDR3 in amino acids: CSVGEQLTGELFF. CDR3 sequence (DNA): TGCAGCGTTGGAGAACAGCTCACCGGGGAGCTGTTTTTT.

This clone has just one count. The chain recombines TRBV11-3 with TRBJ2-1; 8 nucleotides agree with TRBD1. Germline V CDR1 and CDR2: SGHNT, YENEEA. The junction had 3 bases not matched to a gene; V was cut back by 5 bases and J by 3 bases. CDR3 size: 14 residues. This CDR3 reads CASSMDRDYNEQFF. In DNA form, the CDR3 reads TGTGCCAGCAGCATGGACAGGGACTACAATGAGCAGTTCTTC.

The chain joins TRBV4-2 to TRBJ2-1; 7 positions agree with TRBD2. The CDR3 spans 19 residues. The ends lost 0 bases at V and 6 bases at J; junction bases unmatched: 17. Germline loops: CDR1 LGHNA, CDR2 YNFKEQ. CDR3 amino acids: CASSQDSLADLLRINEQFF. The CDR3, as DNA: TGTGCCAGCAGCCAAGATTCCCTAGCGGACCTCCTACGGATCAATGAGCAGTTCTTC.

This clone appeared once. The chain joins TRBV18 to TRBJ2-1, with D possibly TRBD1 on 5 matching bases. V was trimmed by 2 bases and J by 5 bases, leaving 25 bases between them. Germline CDR1 reads KGHSH; CDR2 reads LQKENI. This CDR3 is 19 amino acids long. CDR3 region: CASSPIYPLDSRPNNEQFF. CDR3 bases: TGTGCCAGCTCACCAATTTACCCGCTCGACAGCCGACCTAACAATGAGCAGTTCTTC.

The chain employs TRBV24-1 and TRBJ2-5; D is possibly TRBD2 (5 bases). Trimming cost V 5 bases and J 3 bases, with 12 bases left between them. The CDR3 totals 14 residues. Per germline, CDR1 KGHDR and CDR2 SFDVKD. CDR3 bases: TGTGCCACCAGTGGTAGCGAGATGGAAGAGACCCAGTACTTC. Translating it yields CATSGSEMEETQYF.

The chain has TRBV5-1 and TRBJ2-1; 11 bases match TRBD2. The CDR3 has 16 residues. Germline lookup yields CDR1 SGHRS and CDR2 YFSETQ. The J segment lost 5 bases and the V segment lost 0 bases, leaving 4 bases of the junction unmatched. CDR3 DNA: TGCGCCAGCAGCTTGGGTCTAGCGGGAGGTAACAATGAGCAGTTCTTC. Residues: CASSLGLAGGNNEQFF.

The chain has TRBV12-3 or TRBV12-4 and TRBJ2-7, with D uncertain. Trimming removed 7 bases at V and 2 bases at J, with 12 bases between. This CDR3 contains 13 residues. CDR3 in DNA: TGTGCCAGCACCTCTCGGGTCACCTACGAGCAGTACTTC. Its translation is CASTSRVTYEQYF.

This chain joins TRBV2 and TRBJ2-3; perhaps TRBD2 as D (5 bases). In germline, CDR1 is SNHLY, CDR2 FYNNEI. CDR3 size: 16 residues. The V end was cut by 6 bases, the J end by 8 bases, with 24 bases between. The CDR3 loop is CASSEDRLPRRGTQYF. The CDR3 coding sequence is TGTGCCAGCAGCGAGGATAGACTACCCCGTCGGGGTACGCAGTATTTT. The whole variable domain, remainder taken from reference TRBV2 and TRBJ2-3, is EPEVTQTPSHQVTQMGQEVILRCVPISNHLYFYWYRQILGQKVEFLVSFYNNEISEKSEIFDDQFSVERPDGSNFTLKIRSTKLEDSAMYFCASSEDRLPRRGTQYFGPGTRLTVL.

The V gene is TRBV3-1 (or the pseudogene TRBV3-2), the J gene TRBJ2-2; a weak D match, TRBD1 (6 bases). CDR1 is LGHDT, CDR2 YNNKEL, per germline (reference sequence). V gave up 8 bases and J gave up 6 bases, with 13 bases separating them. The CDR3 has 13 residues. Here the CDR3 reads CASGTGIPGELFF. CDR3 in DNA: TGTGCCAGCGGCACAGGGATCCCCGGGGAGCTGTTTTTT.

This chain joins TRBV30 and TRBJ2-7; 11 bases fit TRBD1. This CDR3 is 17 amino acids long. Per the germline V gene, CDR1 is GTSNPN and CDR2 is SVGIG (reference sequence). V gave up 5 bases and J gave up 0 bases; unmatched junction bases: 12. CDR3 amino acids: CAWLPGTGGYPSYEQYF. The CDR3 coding sequence is TGTGCCTGGCTCCCCGGGACAGGGGGTTACCCCTCCTACGAGCAGTACTTC.

As DNA, the CDR3 is TGTGCCAGCAGGGACCTCAGCGGGCCCGCGAACACCGGGGAGCTGTTTTTT. Translating gives CASRDLSGPANTGELFF. The chain recombines TRBV7-9 with TRBJ2-2; weak D call: TRBD2 (6 bases). This CDR3 contains 17 residues. V dropped 6 bases and J dropped 0 bases, with 17 bases sitting between them. In germline, CDR1 is SEHNR, CDR2 FQNEAQ (reference sequence).

The chain links TRBV3-1 (or the pseudogene TRBV3-2) to TRBJ1-2; D is unclear. The germline CDR1 and CDR2 sequences are LGHDT and YNNKEL (reference sequence). Trimming shortened V by 4 bases and J by 2 bases, and 8 bases separated the two germline ends. CDR3 length: 13 residues. The CDR3 nucleotides are TGTGCCAGCAGCCTTGGCAGAAACTATGGCTACACCTTC. This encodes CASSLGRNYGYTF.

This chain connects TRBV2 to TRBJ2-6; TRBD2 might be the D (5 bases). CDR3 length: 18 amino acids. CDR1 SNHLY and CDR2 FYNNEI come from the germline V gene. V lost 3 bases, J lost 4 bases, and 19 bases lay in between. The CDR3 protein is CASSDLPKRPGGANVLTF. CDR3 bases: TGTGCCAGCAGTGATCTGCCCAAAAGGCCGGGAGGGGCCAACGTCCTGACTTTC.

The rearrangement links TRBV5-1 to TRBJ1-2; D remains unclear. The CDR3 has 14 amino acids. V lost 0 bases to trimming and J lost 2 bases, with 8 bases between them. Germline V lookup: CDR1 SGHRS, CDR2 YFSETQ. The DNA for the CDR3 is TGCGCCAGCAGCTTGGCCACTGAAAACTATGGCTACACCTTC. Amino acids: CASSLATENYGYTF. Using reference TRBV5-1 and TRBJ1-2 for the parts outside the CDR3, the full variable domain is KAGVTQTPRYLIKTRGQQVTLSCSPISGHRSVSWYQQTPGQGLQFLFEYFSETQRNKGNFPGRFSGRQFSNSRSEMNVSTLELGDSALYLCASSLATENYGYTFGSGTRLTVV.

This sequence joins TRBV18 and TRBJ1-6; D may be TRBD1 (6 bases). Looked up from germline, CDR1 is KGHSH and CDR2 is LQKENI. V was pared by 3 bases and J by 7 bases, with 10 bases between. The CDR3 is 14 residues long. This CDR3 reads CASSPDSQNSPLHF. The CDR3 DNA sequence: TGTGCCAGCTCACCGGACAGCCAGAATTCACCCCTCCACTTT.

V and J are TRBV5-8 and TRBJ1-2; 8 nucleotides align to TRBD1. This CDR3 is built from 14 residues. The trim removed 4 bases at V and 6 bases at J, leaving 8 bases unmatched. Germline V CDR1 and CDR2: SGHTS, YDEGEE. The CDR3 spells CASSITGTGNGYTF. The CDR3 DNA sequence: TGTGCCAGCAGCATAACCGGGACAGGAAATGGCTACACCTTC.

The chain is built from TRBV12-5 and TRBJ1-1; D uncertain. Trimming took off 1 base at V and 2 bases at J, with 20 bases between the two ends. CDR3 size: 18 residues. Germline lookup yields CDR1 LGHNT and CDR2 FRNRAP. This CDR3 reads CASGLGRPGRNPNTEAFF. The CDR3 bases are TGTGCTAGTGGTTTGGGTCGTCCCGGGAGAAACCCTAACACTGAAGCTTTCTTT. The full variable domain, rest sourced from reference TRBV12-5 and TRBJ1-1, is DARVTQTPRHKVTEMGQEVTMRCQPILGHNTVFWYRQTMMQGLELLAYFRNRAPLDDSGMPKDRFSAEMPDATLATLKIQPSEPRDSAVYFCASGLGRPGRNPNTEAFFGQGTRLTVV.

This chain links TRBV11-3 with TRBJ2-7; the D gene is possibly TRBD1 (5 bases). Per the germline V gene, CDR1 is SGHNT and CDR2 is YENEEA. The CDR3 has 14 residues. Deletions cut 5 bases from V and 0 bases from J, with 11 bases between. CDR3 sequence: CASSTTGYSYEQYF. DNA for the CDR3: TGTGCCAGCAGCACCACAGGCTACTCCTACGAGCAGTACTTC.